These 27 T cell receptor beta chains were sequenced from one sample in a study of control samples from healthy donors and cancer patients. Here immunoSEQ multiplex PCR was the method, and the copy in TCRdb shows in-frame clones only, minus some. The sample lists some 57,000 clones; around 95% were seen once. Input material: blood. All receptors come from a woman aged 25 to 39 in good health.

This chain connects TRBV18 to TRBJ1-5, with TRBD1 as a possible D gene (5 bases). CDR1 is KGHSH, CDR2 LQKENI, per germline. The length of the CDR3 is 15 residues. The V end lost 3 bases, the J end lost 0 bases, and 9 bases lay between the germline ends. CDR3 loop: CASSPGQNSNQPQHF. CDR3 nucleotide sequence: TGTGCCAGCTCACCGGGGCAGAATAGCAATCAGCCCCAGCATTTT.

This CDR3 reads CASSTSRLEKLFF. For the CDR3, the DNA is TGTGCCAGCAGCACCTCCCGGTTAGAAAAACTGTTTTTT. The chain employs TRBV2 and TRBJ1-4; D call uncertain. The CDR3 length is 13 residues. Trimming removed 6 bases at V and 8 bases at J, with 13 bases between. The germline gives CDR1 SNHLY, CDR2 FYNNEI.

This clone is a singleton in its sample. The chain links TRBV28 to TRBJ2-2; TRBD1 matches 9 bases. After removal of 5 bases from V and 7 bases from J, the junction contained 14 bases not matched to a gene. Germline CDR1 is MDHEN and CDR2 is SYDVKM. The CDR3 covers 17 residues. The chain's CDR3 is CASSLTAGTGWGGELFF. In nucleotides, the CDR3 is TGTGCCAGCAGTCTGACCGCCGGGACAGGGTGGGGCGGGGAGCTGTTTTTT. Combining the CDR3 with reference TRBV28 and TRBJ2-2 gives the whole variable domain DVKVTQSSRYLVKRTGEKVFLECVQDMDHENMFWYRQDPGLGLRLIYFSYDVKMKEKGDIPEGYSVSREKKERFSLILESASTNQTSMYLCASSLTAGTGWGGELFFGEGSRLTVL.

The chain links TRBV27 to TRBJ2-2; 8 bases line up with TRBD1. The ends lost 3 bases at V and 1 base at J; junction bases unmatched: 1. From germline, CDR1 is MNHEY and CDR2 SMNVEV (reference sequence). CDR3 length equals 15 residues. Here the CDR3 reads CASSFGTGNTGELFF. The CDR3 nucleotides are TGTGCCAGCAGTTTCGGGACAGGGAACACCGGGGAGCTGTTTTTT.

The chain is built from TRBV7-3 and TRBJ2-3; D might be TRBD1 (6 bases). This CDR3 region has 16 residues. The germline V gene has CDR1 SGHTA and CDR2 FQGTGA. The V end was cut by 2 bases, the J end by 0 bases, with 12 bases between. The CDR3 reads CASSLGTRTSTDTQYF. The CDR3 coding sequence is TGTGCCAGCAGCTTAGGGACACGTACTAGCACAGATACGCAGTATTTT.

The V call is TRBV11-2, the J call TRBJ2-7; tentatively, D is TRBD2 (5 bases). Germline V lookup: CDR1 SGHAT, CDR2 FQNNGV. V lost 5 bases and J 0 bases, leaving 17 bases between the germline ends. CDR3 size: 16 residues. The CDR3, as DNA: TGTGCCAGCAGCCCAGGACCGGGGAAAAGCTCCTACGAGCAGTACTTC. Its protein is CASSPGPGKSSYEQYF. The complete variable domain, with remaining parts taken from reference TRBV11-2 and TRBJ2-7, reads EAGVAQSPRYKIIEKRQSVAFWCNPISGHATLYWYQQILGQGPKLLIQFQNNGVVDDSQLPKDRFSAERLKGVDSTLKIQPAKLEDSAVYLCASSPGPGKSSYEQYFGPGTRLTVT.

CDR3 DNA: TGTGCCAGCAGTTTAGAGGACAGTAATCAGCCCCAGCATTTT. This gives the protein CASSLEDSNQPQHF. This chain connects TRBV28 to TRBJ1-5; weak D call: TRBD1 (6 bases). V was pared by 2 bases and J by 4 bases, with 9 bases between. CDR1 MDHEN and CDR2 SYDVKM come from the germline V gene. This CDR3 spans 14 amino acids.

The chain is built from TRBV28 and TRBJ1-2, with D hard to call. V dropped 5 bases and J dropped 5 bases, with 18 bases sitting between them. CDR1 is MDHEN and CDR2 is SYDVKM in the germline V gene. This CDR3 comprises 15 residues. The CDR3 region is CASSLDPGYNYGYTF. The CDR3 nucleotides read TGTGCCAGCAGTCTAGACCCGGGCTACAATTATGGCTACACCTTC.

The chain links TRBV19 to TRBJ2-7, with 9 nucleotides matching TRBD1. The CDR3 covers 14 residues. Losses at the gene ends were 4 bases for V and 3 bases for J; bases not matched to a gene: 4. Germline V gene sequence: CDR1 LNHDA, CDR2 SQIVND (reference sequence). The chain's CDR3 is CASSNRDRDYEQYF. In DNA form, the CDR3 reads TGTGCCAGTAGTAACCGGGACAGGGACTACGAGCAGTACTTC.

The chain couples TRBV5-1 to TRBJ1-2; the match to TRBD1 covers 10 bases. J gave up 6 bases and V 0 bases, and 5 bases lay outside the gene matches. The germline CDR1 and CDR2 sequences are SGHRS and YFSETQ. This CDR3 has 15 residues. The chain's CDR3 is CASSLETGGFDGYTF. DNA for the CDR3: TGCGCCAGCAGCTTGGAGACAGGGGGCTTTGATGGCTACACCTTC.

The rearrangement uses TRBV6-5 and TRBJ1-6; weak D call: TRBD1 (5 bases). Germline V gene data show CDR1 as MNHEY and CDR2 as SVGAGI. V was clipped by 8 bases and J by 5 bases, with 13 bases between them. The CDR3 sequence is 14 residues long. DNA of the CDR3: TGTGCCAGCTGGCCGGGCAGGGATAATTCACCCCTCCACTTT. Translation: CASWPGRDNSPLHF.

This clone appeared once. The rearrangement uses TRBV11-1 and TRBJ2-7, with D unclear. There are 14 residues in the CDR3. Per the germline V gene, CDR1 is SGHAT and CDR2 is FQDESV (reference sequence). V was trimmed by 3 bases and J by 0 bases, leaving 9 bases between them. The CDR3 protein is CASSFTGSSYEQYF. CDR3 nucleotides: TGTGCCAGCAGCTTTACCGGGTCCTCCTACGAGCAGTACTTC.

This chain links TRBV12-5 with TRBJ2-1; D is possibly TRBD1 (6 bases). This CDR3 is 15 amino acids long. Germline CDR1 reads LGHNT; CDR2 reads FRNRAP. The V end lost 4 bases, the J end lost 4 bases, and 14 bases lay between the germline ends. For the CDR3, the DNA is TGTGCTAGTGGTTCCCCGGGACAACGATACAATGAGCAGTTCTTC. Amino acid sequence: CASGSPGQRYNEQFF.

This chain links TRBV19 with TRBJ2-3, with a possible D match to TRBD2 (6 bases). The CDR3 has 15 residues. In germline, CDR1 is LNHDA, CDR2 SQIVND (reference sequence). V was cut by 1 base and J by 4 bases, with 12 bases left in between. In DNA form, the CDR3 reads TGTGCCAGTAGTATAGCGGGAGCTGGCGCAGATACGCAGTATTTT. This gives the protein CASSIAGAGADTQYF.

J is TRBJ1-5 and V is TRBV28; 12 nucleotides line up with TRBD1. Germline V gives CDR1 MDHEN, CDR2 SYDVKM. Losses at the gene ends were 7 bases for V and 2 bases for J; bases not matched to a gene: 6. The CDR3 is made up of 16 amino acids. The CDR3 DNA reads TGTGCCAGCACCTCCCGGGACAGGGGGCGCAATCAGCCCCAGCATTTT. This sequence encodes CASTSRDRGRNQPQHF.

The V gene is TRBV7-3, the J gene TRBJ2-2, with D unresolved. Trimming removed 3 bases at V and 7 bases at J, with 6 bases between. The CDR3 has 12 residues. Germline V gene sequence: CDR1 SGHTA, CDR2 FQGTGA. The DNA of the CDR3 is TGTGCCAGCAGCTTGTTGGTCGGGGAGCTGTTTTTT. Encoded protein: CASSLLVGELFF.

J is TRBJ1-6 and V is TRBV11-2, with TRBD1 matching over 8 bases. Germline CDR1 reads SGHAT; CDR2 reads FQNNGV. The CDR3 is 15 amino acids. V dropped 5 bases and J dropped 5; count of bases not matched to a gene: 5. The CDR3 sequence is CASSQRQGNNSPLHF. For the CDR3, the DNA is TGTGCCAGCAGCCAGAGACAGGGGAATAATTCACCCCTCCACTTT.

The chain has TRBV15 and TRBJ2-7, with D perhaps being TRBD1 or TRBD2 (7 bases each). V was pared by 5 bases and J by 7 bases, with 15 bases between. The CDR3 length is 13 residues. The germline V gene has CDR1 LNHNV and CDR2 YYDKDF (reference sequence). The CDR3 protein is CATSAHRGGEQYF. The CDR3 DNA reads as TGTGCCACCAGCGCCCACAGGGGAGGGGAGCAGTACTTC.

The chain recombines TRBV28 with TRBJ2-3, with D tentatively TRBD2 (5 bases). CDR3 size: 16 residues. The V gene's germline CDR1 is MDHEN and CDR2 SYDVKM. V was pared by 4 bases and J by 2 bases, with 16 bases between. The CDR3 here is CASSSLEDGVTDTQYF. CDR3 DNA sequence: TGTGCCAGCAGTTCCCTAGAGGACGGGGTCACAGATACGCAGTATTTT.

The chain joins TRBV27 to TRBJ1-4, with D unclear. V shed 4 bases and J shed 8 bases, with 20 bases lying between them. This CDR3 has 16 amino acids. The V gene's germline CDR1 is MNHEY and CDR2 SMNVEV (reference sequence). Written as DNA, the CDR3 is TGTGCCAGCAGTTGGAGGCAGATCCCGGGTGAGGAAAAACTGTTTTTT. This translates into CASSWRQIPGEEKLFF.

This rearrangement joins TRBV28 to TRBJ2-7; D may be TRBD2 (6 bases). The CDR3 contains 13 residues. V was pared by 7 bases and J by 3 bases, with 13 bases between. Germline CDR1 is MDHEN and CDR2 is SYDVKM. Here the CDR3 reads CASTSRRGYEQYF. CDR3 coding DNA: TGTGCCAGCACCTCTCGGCGGGGCTACGAGCAGTACTTC.

The chain recombines TRBV12-3 or TRBV12-4 with TRBJ1-2; the match to TRBD1 covers 8 bases. V gave up 6 bases and J gave up 4 bases; unmatched junction bases: 1. This CDR3 region has 12 residues. CDR3 loop: CASRTGGYGYTF. As DNA, the CDR3 is TGTGCCAGCAGAACAGGGGGCTATGGCTACACCTTC.

The chain links TRBV18 to TRBJ2-7; 8 bases agree with TRBD2. The CDR3 sequence is 15 residues long. V shed 3 bases, J shed 2 bases, and the junction held 6 bases outside the gene matches. Per the germline V gene, CDR1 is KGHSH and CDR2 is LQKENI. This CDR3 reads CASSPYGTRAYEQYF. The DNA of the CDR3 is TGTGCCAGCTCACCTTACGGGACTAGGGCCTACGAGCAGTACTTC.

V usage is TRBV5-1 and J usage is TRBJ2-3, with 12 bases that match TRBD2. CDR1 and CDR2 (germline): SGHRS, YFSETQ. The V gene end was trimmed by 4 bases and the J gene end by 2 bases; junction bases not matched to a gene: 17. The CDR3 is made up of 20 amino acids. The CDR3 reads CASSPGRLAGDRGITDTQYF. DNA of the CDR3: TGCGCCAGCAGCCCGGGCAGACTAGCGGGAGACAGAGGTATCACAGATACGCAGTATTTT.

The chain joins TRBV6-5 to TRBJ1-6; 8 bases map to TRBD1. CDR3 size: 16 residues. From germline, CDR1 is MNHEY and CDR2 SVGAGI. Germline trimming cut 4 bases from V and 10 bases from J; bases unmatched to any gene: 12. The CDR3, as DNA: TGTGCCAGCAGTTCTTATCTGGACAGGGTCGAATCACCCCTCCACTTT. This sequence encodes CASSSYLDRVESPLHF.

The CDR3 sequence is CATSDFIRQGYSYEQYF. The CDR3 nucleotides read TGTGCCACCAGTGATTTTATCCGACAGGGGTACTCCTACGAGCAGTACTTC. This chain connects TRBV24-1 to TRBJ2-7, with 8 positions matching TRBD1. The CDR3 sequence is 17 residues long. Germline CDR1 KGHDR, CDR2 SFDVKD. J was trimmed by 0 bases and V by 1 base; bases with no gene match: 7.

The V call is TRBV29-1, the J call TRBJ2-1; the match to TRBD2 covers 8 bases. The V gene end was trimmed by 6 bases and the J gene end by 8 bases; junction bases not matched to a gene: 12. Germline V gives CDR1 SQVTM, CDR2 ANQGSEA. The CDR3 spans 14 residues. The CDR3 protein is CSVRLSGLGHEQFF. Here the CDR3 DNA reads TGCAGCGTGCGCCTTTCGGGACTAGGGCATGAGCAGTTCTTC.